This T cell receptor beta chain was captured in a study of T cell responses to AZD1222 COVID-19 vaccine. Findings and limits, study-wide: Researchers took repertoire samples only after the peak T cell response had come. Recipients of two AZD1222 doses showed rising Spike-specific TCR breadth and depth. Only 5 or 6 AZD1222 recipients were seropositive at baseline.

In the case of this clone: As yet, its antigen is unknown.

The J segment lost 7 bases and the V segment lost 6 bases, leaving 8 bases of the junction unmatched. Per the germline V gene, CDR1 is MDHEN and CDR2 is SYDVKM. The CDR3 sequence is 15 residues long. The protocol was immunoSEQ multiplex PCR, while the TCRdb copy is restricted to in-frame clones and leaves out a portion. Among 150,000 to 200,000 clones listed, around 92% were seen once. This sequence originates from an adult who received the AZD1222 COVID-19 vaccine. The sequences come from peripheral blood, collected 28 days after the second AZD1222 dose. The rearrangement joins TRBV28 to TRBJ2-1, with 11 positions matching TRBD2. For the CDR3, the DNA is TGTGCCAGCAGCTCCCGACTAGCGGGAATAAATGAGCAGTTCTTC. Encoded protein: CASSSRLAGINEQFF.